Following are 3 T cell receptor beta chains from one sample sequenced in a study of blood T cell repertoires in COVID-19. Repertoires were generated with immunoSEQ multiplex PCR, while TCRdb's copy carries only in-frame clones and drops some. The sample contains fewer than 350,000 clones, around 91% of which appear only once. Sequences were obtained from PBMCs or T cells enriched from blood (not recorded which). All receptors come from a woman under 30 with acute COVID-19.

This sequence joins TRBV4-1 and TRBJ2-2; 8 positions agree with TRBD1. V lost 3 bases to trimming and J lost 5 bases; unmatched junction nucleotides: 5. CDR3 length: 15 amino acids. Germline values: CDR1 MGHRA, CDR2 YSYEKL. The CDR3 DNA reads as TGCGCCAGCAGCCAGGGGCAGGGGGCGACCGGGGAGCTGTTTTTT. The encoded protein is CASSQGQGATGELFF.

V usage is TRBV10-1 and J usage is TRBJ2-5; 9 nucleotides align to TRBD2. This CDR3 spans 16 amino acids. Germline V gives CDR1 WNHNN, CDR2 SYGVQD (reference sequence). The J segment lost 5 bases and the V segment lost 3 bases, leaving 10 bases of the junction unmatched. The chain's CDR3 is CASSDGAGGPVETQYF. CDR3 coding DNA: TGCGCCAGCAGTGACGGGGCGGGAGGGCCTGTGGAGACCCAGTACTTC.

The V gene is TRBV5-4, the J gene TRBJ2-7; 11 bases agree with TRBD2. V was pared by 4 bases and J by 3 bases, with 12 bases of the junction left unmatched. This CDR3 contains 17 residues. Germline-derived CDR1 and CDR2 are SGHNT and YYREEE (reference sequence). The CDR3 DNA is TGTGCCAGCAGCAAACCCCACCAGACTAGCGGGATCTACGAGCAGTACTTC. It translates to CASSKPHQTSGIYEQYF.